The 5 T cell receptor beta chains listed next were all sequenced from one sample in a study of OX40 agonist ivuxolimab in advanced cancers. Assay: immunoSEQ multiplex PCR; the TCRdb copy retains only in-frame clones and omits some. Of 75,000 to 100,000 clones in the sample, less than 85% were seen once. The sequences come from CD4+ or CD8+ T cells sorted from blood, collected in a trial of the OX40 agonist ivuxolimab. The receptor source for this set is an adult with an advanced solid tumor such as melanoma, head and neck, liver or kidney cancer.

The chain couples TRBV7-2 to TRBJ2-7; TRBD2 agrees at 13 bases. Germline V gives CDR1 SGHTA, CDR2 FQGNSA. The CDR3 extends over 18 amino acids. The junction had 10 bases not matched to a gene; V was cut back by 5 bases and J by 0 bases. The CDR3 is CASSPALAGGPSSYEQYF. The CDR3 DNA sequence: TGTGCCAGCAGCCCCGCACTAGCGGGGGGGCCTAGCTCCTACGAGCAGTACTTC. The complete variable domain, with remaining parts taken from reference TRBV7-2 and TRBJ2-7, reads GAGVSQSPSNKVTEKGKDVELRCDPISGHTALYWYRQSLGQGLEFLIYFQGNSAPDKSGLPSDRFSAERTGGSVSTLTIQRTQQEDSAVYLCASSPALAGGPSSYEQYFGPGTRLTVT.

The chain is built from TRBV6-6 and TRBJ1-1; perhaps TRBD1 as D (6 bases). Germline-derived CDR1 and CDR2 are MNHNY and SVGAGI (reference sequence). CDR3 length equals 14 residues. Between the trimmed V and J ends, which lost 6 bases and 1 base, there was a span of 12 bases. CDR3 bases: TGTGCCAGCAGGATCACAGGGCCGAACACTGAAGCTTTCTTT. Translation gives CASRITGPNTEAFF.

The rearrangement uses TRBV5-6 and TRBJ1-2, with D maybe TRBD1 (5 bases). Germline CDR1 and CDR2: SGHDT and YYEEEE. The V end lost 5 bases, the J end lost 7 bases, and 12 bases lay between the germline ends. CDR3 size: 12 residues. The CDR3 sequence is CASRTRGFGYTF. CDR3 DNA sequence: TGTGCCAGCAGGACTCGGGGGTTTGGCTACACCTTC.

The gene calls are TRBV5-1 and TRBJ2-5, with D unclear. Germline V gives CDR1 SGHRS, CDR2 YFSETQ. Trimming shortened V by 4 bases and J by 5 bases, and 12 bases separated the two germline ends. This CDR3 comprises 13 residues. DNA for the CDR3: TGCGCCAGCAGCCGATGGTCCGGGGAGACCCAGTACTTC. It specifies CASSRWSGETQYF. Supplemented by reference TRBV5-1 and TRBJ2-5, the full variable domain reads KAGVTQTPRYLIKTRGQQVTLSCSPISGHRSVSWYQQTPGQGLQFLFEYFSETQRNKGNFPGRFSGRQFSNSRSEMNVSTLELGDSALYLCASSRWSGETQYFGPGTRLLVL.

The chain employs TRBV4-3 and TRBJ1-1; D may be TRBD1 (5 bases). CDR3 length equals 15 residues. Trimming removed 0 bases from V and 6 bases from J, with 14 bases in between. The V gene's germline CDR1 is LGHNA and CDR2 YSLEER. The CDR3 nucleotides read TGCGCCAGCAGCCAAGATGTAGGTCTGGGGGCTGAAGCTTTCTTT. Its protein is CASSQDVGLGAEAFF.